This TCR beta chain was sequenced in a study of cytomegalovirus exposure and HLA in healthy donors. General observations from the study: Investigators reported 150 to 200 TCR beta chains as tied to cytomegalovirus.

Regarding this clone: Its antigen remains unidentified.

Healthy bone marrow donors supplied every sample. The PCR had 60 Vbeta and 13 Jbeta primers. Profiled with immunoSEQ multiplex PCR; TCRdb holds only in-frame clones, not every one. This sample has some 250,000 clones, with about 80% found just once. The sequenced sample was PBMCs. The TCR was taken from a woman in her fifties or sixties in good health and CMV-seropositive.

The CDR3 protein is CATSPVGRGGTYEQYF. For the CDR3, the DNA is TGTGCCACCAGCCCGGTCGGGAGGGGAGGAACCTACGAGCAGTACTTC. The rearrangement uses TRBV15 and TRBJ2-7, with 8 bases identical to TRBD2. Trimming at V came to 5 bases and at J to 2 bases, leaving 11 bases not matched to a gene. This CDR3 spans 16 amino acids. Germline-derived CDR1 and CDR2 are LNHNV and YYDKDF (reference sequence).